This T cell receptor (beta chain) is from a study of OX40 agonist ivuxolimab in advanced cancers. General study results and limits: Low clonal expansion, among the lowest seen, marked partial responders at 0.1-3.0 mg/kg. Low normalized T-cell clonal expansion was also seen in some nonresponders.

Sequencing used immunoSEQ multiplex PCR; TCRdb keeps in-frame clones, though not all of them. Of 60,000 to 85,000 clones in the sample, around nine tenths were seen once. CDR1 is SNHLY and CDR2 is FYNNEI in the germline V gene. This CDR3 is built from 14 residues. Losses at the gene ends were 6 bases for V and 8 bases for J; bases not matched to a gene: 9. About this clone: As yet, its antigen is unknown.

The source material was CD4+ or CD8+ T cells sorted from blood, sampled in a trial of the OX40 agonist ivuxolimab. The receptor was derived from an adult with an advanced solid tumor such as melanoma, head and neck, liver or kidney cancer. The V gene is TRBV2, the J gene TRBJ1-4; 7 bases line up with TRBD1. The CDR3 sequence is CASSADREGEKLFF. In DNA form, the CDR3 reads TGTGCCAGCAGCGCTGACAGGGAAGGGGAAAAACTGTTTTTT. The full variable domain, rest sourced from reference TRBV2 and TRBJ1-4, is EPEVTQTPSHQVTQMGQEVILRCVPISNHLYFYWYRQILGQKVEFLVSFYNNEISEKSEIFDDQFSVERPDGSNFTLKIRSTKLEDSAMYFCASSADREGEKLFFGSGTQLSVL.